The rows below give T cell receptor beta chains drawn from one sample of a study of shared clonotypes between healthy human individuals. The protocol was immunoSEQ multiplex PCR, while the TCRdb copy is restricted to in-frame clones and leaves out a portion. The sample yields 2 million to 3 million clones, roughly 93% seen once. Sequenced input: naive CD4+ T cells from PBMCs. Receptors originate from a man between 18 and 29 years old in good health. Some clones in this sample may be carry-over from other donors' samples. Both conserved end residues are part of each CDR3. The D gene is left open where the match is weak. Rows give clone size only sometimes, using once, few, many, or a class for an expanded clone.

V gene	clone size	D gene	J gene	CDR3 protein	CDR3 DNA
TRBV5-6	NA	NA	TRBJ1-1	CASSLRFSGPGTEAFF	TGTGCCAGCAGCTTGAGATTTTCAGGGCCGGGGACTGAAGCTTTCTTT
TRBV14	NA	TRBD2	TRBJ2-3	CASTKGGLADTDTQYF	TGTGCCAGCACCAAGGGAGGGCTAGCCGACACAGATACGCAGTATTTT
TRBV28	once	NA	TRBJ2-7	CASRGEGLGSDEQYF	TGTGCCAGCAGAGGGGAAGGTTTAGGTAGCGACGAGCAGTACTTC
TRBV6-6	NA	NA	TRBJ2-7	CASSPRRVGYEQYF	TGTGCCAGCAGCCCAAGGAGGGTTGGGTACGAGCAGTACTTC
TRBV4-1	NA	NA	TRBJ2-5	CASSQGRAETQYF	TGCGCCAGCAGCCAAGGACGAGCGGAGACCCAGTACTTC
TRBV5-4	NA	TRBD2	TRBJ2-7	CASSSWTSGRYEQYF	TGTGCCAGCAGCTCGTGGACTAGCGGGAGGTACGAGCAGTACTTC
TRBV29-1	NA	TRBD1	TRBJ1-2	CSVGRQGLGYGYTF	TGCAGCGTTGGGAGACAGGGCTTGGGCTATGGCTACACCTTC
TRBV7-9	NA	NA	TRBJ2-7	CASSLAPQVGSEQWYF	TGTGCCAGCAGCTTAGCACCTCAGGTTGGGAGCGAGCAGTGGTACTTC
TRBV29-1	NA	TRBD2	TRBJ2-1	CSVESSTSGRWSYNEQFF	TGCAGCGTTGAATCATCTACTAGCGGGAGGTGGTCCTACAATGAGCAGTTCTTC
TRBV5-5	NA	TRBD1	TRBJ1-1	CASFKPGQRNTEAFF	TGTGCCAGCTTTAAGCCGGGACAGCGGAACACTGAAGCTTTCTTT
TRBV30	NA	NA	TRBJ2-1	CAWSVAIVLGGRGSYNEQFF	TGTGCCTGGAGTGTAGCTATTGTTTTGGGTGGCAGGGGATCCTACAATGAGCAGTTCTTC
TRBV6-4	NA	NA	TRBJ2-1	CASSDSRYNEQFF	TGTGCCAGCAGTGACTCCAGATACAATGAGCAGTTCTTC
TRBV6-5	NA	TRBD2	TRBJ2-1	CASSYRASGRMNEQFF	TGTGCCAGCAGTTACAGGGCTAGCGGGAGGATGAATGAGCAGTTCTTC
TRBV4-2	NA	TRBD1	TRBJ1-1	CASSLRTGAGAEAFF	TGTGCCAGCAGCCTCAGGACAGGGGCTGGGGCTGAAGCTTTCTTT
TRBV7-9	NA	TRBD2	TRBJ2-2	CASSLSGTNTGELFF	TGTGCCAGCAGCTTAAGCGGGACGAACACCGGGGAGCTGTTTTTT
TRBV14	NA	NA	TRBJ2-6	CASSQRRGRPGANVLTF	TGTGCCAGCAGCCAAAGGAGGGGGCGCCCTGGGGCCAACGTCCTGACTTTC
TRBV19	NA	TRBD1	TRBJ1-1	CASSIVAQGGAEAFF	TGTGCCAGTAGTATAGTCGCTCAGGGGGGAGCTGAAGCTTTCTTT
TRBV16	once	NA	TRBJ2-4	CASSQSGAGWRNIQYF	TGTGCCAGCAGCCAATCGGGGGCCGGCTGGAGGAACATTCAGTACTTC
TRBV7-2	NA	NA	TRBJ2-3	CASPGVVPSTDTQYF	TGTGCCAGCCCCGGAGTGGTTCCCAGCACAGATACGCAGTATTTT
TRBV7-6	once	NA	TRBJ2-1	CASSLNSEQFF	TGTGCCAGCAGCTTAAATTCTGAGCAGTTCTTC
TRBV9	NA	TRBD2	TRBJ2-3	CASSVARGSTRTDTQYF	TGTGCCAGCAGCGTAGCTCGCGGGAGCACTCGCACAGATACGCAGTATTTT
TRBV7-2	NA	NA	TRBJ1-5	CASSFLGSESNQPQHF	TGTGCCAGCAGCTTTCTAGGGAGTGAGAGCAATCAGCCCCAGCATTTT
TRBV14	NA	TRBD1	TRBJ2-7	CASRRSGTGGEQYF	TGTGCCAGCAGGCGTAGCGGGACAGGGGGCGAGCAGTACTTC
TRBV5-1	NA	TRBD1	TRBJ1-1	CASSGALQGVDTEAFF	TGCGCCAGCAGCGGGGCACTACAGGGGGTAGACACTGAAGCTTTCTTT